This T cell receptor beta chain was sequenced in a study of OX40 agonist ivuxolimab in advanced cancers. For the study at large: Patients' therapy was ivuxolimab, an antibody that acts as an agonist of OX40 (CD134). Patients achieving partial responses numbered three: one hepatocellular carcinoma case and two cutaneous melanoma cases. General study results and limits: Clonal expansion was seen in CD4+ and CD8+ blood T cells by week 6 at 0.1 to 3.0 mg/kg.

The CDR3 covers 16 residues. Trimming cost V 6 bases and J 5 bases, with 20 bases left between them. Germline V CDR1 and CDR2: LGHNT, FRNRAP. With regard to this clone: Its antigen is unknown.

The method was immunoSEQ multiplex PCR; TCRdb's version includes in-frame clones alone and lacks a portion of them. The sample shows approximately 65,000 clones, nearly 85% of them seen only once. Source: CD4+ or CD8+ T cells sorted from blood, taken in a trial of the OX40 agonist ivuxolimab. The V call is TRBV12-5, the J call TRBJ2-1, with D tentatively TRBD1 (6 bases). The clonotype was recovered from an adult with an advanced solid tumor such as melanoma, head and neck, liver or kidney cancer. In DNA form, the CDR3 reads TGTGCTAGTGGGCTCATGACAGGTAGAGGGAACAATGAGCAGTTCTTC. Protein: CASGLMTGRGNNEQFF.